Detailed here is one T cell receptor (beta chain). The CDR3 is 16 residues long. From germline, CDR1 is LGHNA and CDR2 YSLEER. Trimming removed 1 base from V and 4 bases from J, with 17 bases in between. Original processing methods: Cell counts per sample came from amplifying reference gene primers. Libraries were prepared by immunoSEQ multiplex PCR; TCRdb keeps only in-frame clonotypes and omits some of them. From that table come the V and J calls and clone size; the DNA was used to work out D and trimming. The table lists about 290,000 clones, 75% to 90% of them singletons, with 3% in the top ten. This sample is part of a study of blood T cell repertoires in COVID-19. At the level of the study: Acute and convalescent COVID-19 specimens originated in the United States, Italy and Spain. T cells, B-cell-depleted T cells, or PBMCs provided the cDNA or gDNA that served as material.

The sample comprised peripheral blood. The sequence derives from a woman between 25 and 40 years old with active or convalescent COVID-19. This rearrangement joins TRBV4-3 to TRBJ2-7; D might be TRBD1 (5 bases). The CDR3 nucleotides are TGCGCCAGCAGCCAAGCATTGGGGCTAACATATTACGAGCAGTACTTC. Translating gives CASSQALGLTYYEQYF.